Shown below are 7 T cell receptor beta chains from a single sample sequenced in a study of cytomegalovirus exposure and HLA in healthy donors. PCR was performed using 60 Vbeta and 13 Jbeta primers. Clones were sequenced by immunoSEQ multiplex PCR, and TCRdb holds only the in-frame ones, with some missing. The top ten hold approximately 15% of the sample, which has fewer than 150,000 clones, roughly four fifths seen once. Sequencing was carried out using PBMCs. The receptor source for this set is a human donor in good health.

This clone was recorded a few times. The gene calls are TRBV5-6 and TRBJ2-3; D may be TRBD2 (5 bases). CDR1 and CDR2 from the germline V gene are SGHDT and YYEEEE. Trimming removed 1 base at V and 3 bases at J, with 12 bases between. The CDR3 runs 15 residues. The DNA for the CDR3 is TGTGCCAGCAGCTTGTGGGCCGCGGGTACAGATACGCAGTATTTT. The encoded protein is CASSLWAAGTDTQYF.

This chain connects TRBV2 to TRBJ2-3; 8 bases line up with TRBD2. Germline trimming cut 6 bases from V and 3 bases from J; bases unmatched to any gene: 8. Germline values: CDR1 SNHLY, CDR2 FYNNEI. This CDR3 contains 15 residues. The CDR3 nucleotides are TGTGCCAGCAGCGGTCGGGGGGGCGGGACAGATACGCAGTATTTT. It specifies CASSGRGGGTDTQYF. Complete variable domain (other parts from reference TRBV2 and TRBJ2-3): EPEVTQTPSHQVTQMGQEVILRCVPISNHLYFYWYRQILGQKVEFLVSFYNNEISEKSEIFDDQFSVERPDGSNFTLKIRSTKLEDSAMYFCASSGRGGGTDTQYFGPGTRLTVL.

The CDR3 DNA reads TGTGCCAGCAGTTCCGGGGGCGTTCGGGGGGGCCTTAGCACAGATACGCAGTATTTT. Translated, it gives CASSSGGVRGGLSTDTQYF. The rearrangement uses TRBV28 and TRBJ2-3, with 8 bases matching TRBD2. The CDR3 contains 19 residues. V lost 4 bases, J lost 0 bases, and 15 bases stayed unmatched. CDR1 and CDR2 (germline): MDHEN, SYDVKM. Combining the CDR3 with reference TRBV28 and TRBJ2-3 gives the whole variable domain DVKVTQSSRYLVKRTGEKVFLECVQDMDHENMFWYRQDPGLGLRLIYFSYDVKMKEKGDIPEGYSVSREKKERFSLILESASTNQTSMYLCASSSGGVRGGLSTDTQYFGPGTRLTVL.

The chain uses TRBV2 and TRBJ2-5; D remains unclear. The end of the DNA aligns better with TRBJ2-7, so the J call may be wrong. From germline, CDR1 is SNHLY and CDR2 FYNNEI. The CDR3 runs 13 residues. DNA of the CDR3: TGTGCCAGCGGCCCGGGTTTTGGCTACGAGCAGTACTTC. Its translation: CASGPGFGYEQYF.

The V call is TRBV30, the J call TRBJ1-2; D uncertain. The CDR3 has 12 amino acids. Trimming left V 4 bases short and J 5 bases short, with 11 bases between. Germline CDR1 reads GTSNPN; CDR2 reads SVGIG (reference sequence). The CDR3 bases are TGTGCCTGGATGAGAGGCCCTTATGGCTACACCTTC. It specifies CAWMRGPYGYTF.

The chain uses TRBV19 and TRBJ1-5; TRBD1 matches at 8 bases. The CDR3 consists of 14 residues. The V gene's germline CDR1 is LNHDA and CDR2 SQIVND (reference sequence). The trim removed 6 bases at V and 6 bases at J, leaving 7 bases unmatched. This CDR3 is CASSPTGVGQPQHF. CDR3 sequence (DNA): TGTGCCAGTAGCCCGACAGGGGTGGGTCAGCCCCAGCATTTT.

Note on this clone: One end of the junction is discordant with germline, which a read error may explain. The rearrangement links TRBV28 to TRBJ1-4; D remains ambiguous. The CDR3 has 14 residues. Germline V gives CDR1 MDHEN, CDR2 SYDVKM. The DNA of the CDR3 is TGTGCCAGCAGTTATATCACCGGGGTTGCCAATCCGGATTTT. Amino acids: CASSYITGVANPDF.